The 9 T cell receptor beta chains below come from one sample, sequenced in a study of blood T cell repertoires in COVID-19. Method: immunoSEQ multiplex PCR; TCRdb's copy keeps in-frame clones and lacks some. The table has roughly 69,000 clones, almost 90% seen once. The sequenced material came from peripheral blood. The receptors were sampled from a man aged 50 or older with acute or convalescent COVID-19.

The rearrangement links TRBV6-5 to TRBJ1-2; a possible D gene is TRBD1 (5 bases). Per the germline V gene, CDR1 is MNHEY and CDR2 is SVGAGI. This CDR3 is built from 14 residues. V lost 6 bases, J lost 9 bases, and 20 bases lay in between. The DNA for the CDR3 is TGTGCCAGCAGCCCCCCCGACGGGGGAGTGAGCTACACCTTC. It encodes CASSPPDGGVSYTF.

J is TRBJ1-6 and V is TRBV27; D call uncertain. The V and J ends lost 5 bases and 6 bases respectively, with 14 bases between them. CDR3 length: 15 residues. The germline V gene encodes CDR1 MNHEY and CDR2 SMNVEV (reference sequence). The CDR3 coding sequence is TGTGCCAGCAGTGTCAGACTGGCCCTTAATTCACCCCTCCACTTT. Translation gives CASSVRLALNSPLHF.

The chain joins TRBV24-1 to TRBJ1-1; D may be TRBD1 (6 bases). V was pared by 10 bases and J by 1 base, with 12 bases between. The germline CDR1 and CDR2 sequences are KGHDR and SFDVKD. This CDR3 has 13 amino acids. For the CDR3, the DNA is TGTGCCACACAACAGGGAACGAACACTGAAGCTTTCTTT. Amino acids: CATQQGTNTEAFF.

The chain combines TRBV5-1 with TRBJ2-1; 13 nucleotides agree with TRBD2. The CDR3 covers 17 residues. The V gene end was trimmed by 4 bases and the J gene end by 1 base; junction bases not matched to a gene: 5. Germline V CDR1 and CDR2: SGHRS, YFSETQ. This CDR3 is CASSDGLAGVSYNEQFF. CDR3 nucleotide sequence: TGCGCCAGCAGCGACGGACTAGCGGGAGTATCCTACAATGAGCAGTTCTTC. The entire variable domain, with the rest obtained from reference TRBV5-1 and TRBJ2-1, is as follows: KAGVTQTPRYLIKTRGQQVTLSCSPISGHRSVSWYQQTPGQGLQFLFEYFSETQRNKGNFPGRFSGRQFSNSRSEMNVSTLELGDSALYLCASSDGLAGVSYNEQFFGPGTRLTVL.

This CDR3 reads CASSTSGRDYNEQFF. The CDR3 nucleotides are TGCGCCAGCAGCACTAGCGGGAGGGACTACAATGAGCAGTTCTTC. This chain connects TRBV4-1 to TRBJ2-1, with 13 nucleotides matching TRBD2. Germline lookup yields CDR1 MGHRA and CDR2 YSYEKL. CDR3 length equals 15 residues. V lost 5 bases to trimming and J lost 3 bases; unmatched junction nucleotides: 1.

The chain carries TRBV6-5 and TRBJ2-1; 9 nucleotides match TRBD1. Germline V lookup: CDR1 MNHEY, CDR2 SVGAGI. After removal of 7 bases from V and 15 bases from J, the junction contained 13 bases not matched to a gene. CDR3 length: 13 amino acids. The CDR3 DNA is TGTGCCAGCAATACCGGGACAGGGCCCATCGGGTTCTTC. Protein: CASNTGTGPIGFF.

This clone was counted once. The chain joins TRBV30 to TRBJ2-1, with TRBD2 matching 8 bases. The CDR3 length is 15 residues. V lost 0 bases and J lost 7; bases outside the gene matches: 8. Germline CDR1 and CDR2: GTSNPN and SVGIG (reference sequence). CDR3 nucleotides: TGTGCCTGGAGTGTGGGGGGCGGGAGGAGGAATGAGCAGTTCTTC. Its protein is CAWSVGGGRRNEQFF.

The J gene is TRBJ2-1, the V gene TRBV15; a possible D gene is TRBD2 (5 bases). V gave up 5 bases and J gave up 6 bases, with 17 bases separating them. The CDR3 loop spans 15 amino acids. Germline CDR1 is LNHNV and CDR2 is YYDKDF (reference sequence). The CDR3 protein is CATSVRPELGNEQFF. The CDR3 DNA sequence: TGTGCCACCAGCGTCCGCCCTGAACTAGGCAATGAGCAGTTCTTC.

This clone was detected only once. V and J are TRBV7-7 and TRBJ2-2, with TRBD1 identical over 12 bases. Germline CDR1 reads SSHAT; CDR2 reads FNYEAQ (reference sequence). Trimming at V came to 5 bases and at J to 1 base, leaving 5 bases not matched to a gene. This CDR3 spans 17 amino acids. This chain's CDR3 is CASSQGTGGMNTGELFF. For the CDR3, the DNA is TGTGCCAGCAGCCAGGGGACAGGGGGCATGAACACCGGGGAGCTGTTTTTT.